A single sample is the source of the 14 T cell receptor beta chains below, sequenced in a study of blood T cell repertoires in COVID-19. The protocol was immunoSEQ multiplex PCR, while the TCRdb copy is restricted to in-frame clones and leaves out a portion. This sample has 540,000 or so clones, with 85% to 90% found just once. Material for sequencing was peripheral blood. The receptor source for this set is a woman in her 50s with COVID-19, enrolled during active disease.

The J gene is TRBJ2-7, the V gene TRBV5-1, with 7 bases matching TRBD1. The CDR3 extends over 15 amino acids. Germline V lookup: CDR1 SGHRS, CDR2 YFSETQ. After removal of 3 bases from V and 3 bases from J, the junction contained 9 bases not matched to a gene. The DNA of the CDR3 is TGCGCCAGCAGCTCCTACCGACAGGGTATCTACGAGCAGTACTTC. This encodes CASSSYRQGIYEQYF.

The V call is TRBV29-1, the J call TRBJ1-2; TRBD1 agrees at 8 bases. This CDR3 region has 18 residues. Germline V gene lookup returns CDR1 SQVTM and CDR2 ANQGSEA. With V trimmed by 0 bases and J by 8 bases, 20 bases remained unmatched. The CDR3 sequence is CSVEDLRDRILSRRGYTF. In nucleotides, the CDR3 is TGCAGCGTTGAAGATCTTCGGGACAGGATCCTTTCCAGAAGGGGCTACACCTTC.

The V call is TRBV6-5, the J call TRBJ2-7; D is possibly TRBD2 (5 bases). V lost 0 bases, J lost 1 base, and 13 bases lay in between. Germline V lookup: CDR1 MNHEY, CDR2 SVGAGI. This CDR3 is 16 amino acids long. The CDR3 bases are TGTGCCAGCAGTTACTCAAGGCAGGCGGGTTCCTACGAGCAGTACTTC. Protein sequence: CASSYSRQAGSYEQYF.

This chain joins TRBV11-2 and TRBJ1-1, with D perhaps matching TRBD1 (5 bases). CDR1 is SGHAT and CDR2 is FQNNGV in the germline V gene. The length of the CDR3 is 13 residues. Trimming removed 6 bases at V and 2 bases at J, with 10 bases between. CDR3 DNA sequence: TGTGCCAGCAGAAAAGACAGAAACACTGAAGCTTTCTTT. Its protein product is CASRKDRNTEAFF.

This rearrangement joins TRBV21-1 to TRBJ1-1. TRBV21-1 represents a pseudogene. The CDR3 loop spans 16 amino acids. Here the CDR3 reads CASSKGVAGSATEAFF. CDR3 DNA sequence: TGTGCCAGCAGCAAAGGCGTCGCCGGTTCCGCCACTGAAGCTTTCTTT.

The V call is TRBV5-4, the J call TRBJ2-1; D call uncertain. Germline V CDR1 and CDR2: SGHNT, YYREEE (reference sequence). The CDR3 sequence is 11 residues long. Trimming cost V 0 bases and J 7 bases, with 2 bases left between them. The CDR3 DNA is TGTGCCAGCAGCTTGGCGAATGAGCAGTTCTTC. Protein: CASSLANEQFF.

The gene calls are TRBV6-5 and TRBJ1-1; possibly TRBD1 for D (5 bases). This CDR3 comprises 14 residues. Germline V gene data show CDR1 as MNHEY and CDR2 as SVGAGI. Trimming shortened V by 7 bases and J by 3 bases, and 15 bases separated the two germline ends. The CDR3 bases are TGTGCCAGCAACCTGGACAAAACCTACACTGAAGCTTTCTTT. It specifies CASNLDKTYTEAFF.

The CDR3 DNA sequence: TGTGCCAGCAGCACAGGGCTAGGACAGCCCCAGCATTTT. Translation gives CASSTGLGQPQHF. The rearrangement uses TRBV5-8 and TRBJ1-5; D is possibly TRBD1 (6 bases). Germline CDR1 is SGHTS and CDR2 is YDEGEE. The CDR3 extends over 13 amino acids. Between the trimmed V and J ends, which lost 4 bases and 7 bases, there was a span of 12 bases.

Of note for this clone: The sample has other DNA sequences that encode this CDR3 too. This chain joins TRBV18 and TRBJ2-3; 7 bases align to TRBD1. In germline, CDR1 is KGHSH, CDR2 LQKENI. Trimming cost V 1 base and J 2 bases; bases outside gene matches: 3. This CDR3 has 15 amino acids. The CDR3 is CASSPQGANTDTQYF. The CDR3 coding sequence is TGTGCCAGCTCACCACAGGGGGCGAACACAGATACGCAGTATTTT.

This chain joins TRBV7-2 and TRBJ2-1; 10 nucleotides align to TRBD2. V dropped 3 bases and J dropped 6; count of bases not matched to a gene: 5. The germline V gene has CDR1 SGHTA and CDR2 FQGNSA. This CDR3 is built from 15 residues. The CDR3 loop is CASSFRLAGSNEQFF. The CDR3 DNA reads as TGTGCCAGCAGCTTTAGACTAGCGGGCTCCAATGAGCAGTTCTTC.

The DNA for the CDR3 is TGTGCCAGCAGCTCGGGGAGAGGAGGACGTGGCTACACCTTC. It specifies CASSSGRGGRGYTF. The V and J genes are TRBV13 and TRBJ1-2; D is ambiguous. V was trimmed by 4 bases and J by 7 bases, leaving 16 bases between them. Germline CDR1 is PRHDT and CDR2 is FYEKMQ (reference sequence). This CDR3 has 14 amino acids. The complete variable domain, with remaining parts taken from reference TRBV13 and TRBJ1-2, reads AAGVIQSPRHLIKEKRETATLKCYPIPRHDTVYWYQQGPGQDPQFLISFYEKMQSDKGSIPDRFSAQQFSDYHSELNMSSLELGDSALYFCASSSGRGGRGYTFGSGTRLTVV.

The chain couples TRBV19 to TRBJ1-5, with 8 bases fitting TRBD1. Germline V gene sequence: CDR1 LNHDA, CDR2 SQIVND (reference sequence). V shed 6 bases and J 0 bases; nucleotides not matched to a gene: 4. CDR3 length equals 15 residues. The CDR3 sequence: CASSSGTGSNQPQHF. The CDR3 DNA reads as TGTGCCAGTAGCTCTGGGACAGGTAGCAATCAGCCCCAGCATTTT.

The chain joins TRBV9 to TRBJ1-2; 7 bases are shared with TRBD1. The CDR3 covers 13 residues. CDR1 and CDR2 (germline): SGDLS, YYNGEE. After removal of 5 bases from V and 2 bases from J, the junction contained 3 bases not matched to a gene. As DNA, the CDR3 is TGTGCCAGCAGGCGGACAGGCAACTATGGCTACACCTTC. Amino acids: CASRRTGNYGYTF.

This chain connects TRBV20-1 to TRBJ1-1, with D possibly matching TRBD1 (5 bases). The V gene's germline CDR1 is DFQATT and CDR2 SNEGSKA (reference sequence). This CDR3 has 10 residues. The V end lost 6 bases, the J end lost 5 bases, and 7 bases lay between the germline ends. The CDR3 loop is CSAKGTEAFF. CDR3 in DNA: TGCAGTGCCAAGGGGACTGAAGCTTTCTTT.